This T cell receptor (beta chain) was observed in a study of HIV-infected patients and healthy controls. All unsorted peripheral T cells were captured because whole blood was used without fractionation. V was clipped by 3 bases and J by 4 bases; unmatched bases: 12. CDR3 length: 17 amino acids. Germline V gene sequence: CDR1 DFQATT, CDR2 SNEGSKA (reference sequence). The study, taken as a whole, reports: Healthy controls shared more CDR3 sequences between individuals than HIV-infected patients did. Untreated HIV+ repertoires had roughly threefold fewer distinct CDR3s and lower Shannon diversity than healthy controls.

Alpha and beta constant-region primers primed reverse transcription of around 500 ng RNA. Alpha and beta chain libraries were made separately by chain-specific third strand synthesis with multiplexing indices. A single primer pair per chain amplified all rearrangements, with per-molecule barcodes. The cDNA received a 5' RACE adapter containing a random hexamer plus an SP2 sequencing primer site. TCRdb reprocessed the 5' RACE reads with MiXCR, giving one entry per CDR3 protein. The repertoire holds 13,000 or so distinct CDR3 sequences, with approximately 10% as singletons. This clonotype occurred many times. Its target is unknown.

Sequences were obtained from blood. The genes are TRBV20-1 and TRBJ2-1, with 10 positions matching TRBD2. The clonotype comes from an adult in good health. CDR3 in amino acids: CSASLQTSGYAYNEQFF. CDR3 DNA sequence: TGCAGTGCTAGTCTTCAGACTAGCGGGTACGCTTACAATGAGCAGTTCTTC.